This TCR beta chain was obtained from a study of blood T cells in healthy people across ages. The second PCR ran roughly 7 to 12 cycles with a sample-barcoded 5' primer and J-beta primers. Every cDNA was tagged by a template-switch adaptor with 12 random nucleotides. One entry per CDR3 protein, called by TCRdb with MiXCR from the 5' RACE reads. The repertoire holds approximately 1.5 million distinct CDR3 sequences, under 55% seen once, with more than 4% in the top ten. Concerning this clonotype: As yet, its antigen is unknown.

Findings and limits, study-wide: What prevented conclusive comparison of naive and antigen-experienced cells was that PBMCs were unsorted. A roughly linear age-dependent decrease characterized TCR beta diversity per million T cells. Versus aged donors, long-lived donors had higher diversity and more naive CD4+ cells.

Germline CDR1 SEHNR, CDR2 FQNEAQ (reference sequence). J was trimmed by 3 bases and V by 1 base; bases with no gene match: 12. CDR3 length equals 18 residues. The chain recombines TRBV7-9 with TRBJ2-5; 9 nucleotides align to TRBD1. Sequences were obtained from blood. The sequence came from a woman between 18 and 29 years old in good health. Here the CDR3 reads CASSLEPGQGHRKETQYF. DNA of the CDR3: TGTGCCAGCAGCTTAGAACCAGGACAGGGGCATAGAAAAGAGACCCAGTACTTC. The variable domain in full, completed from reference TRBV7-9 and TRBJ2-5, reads DTGVSQNPRHKITKRGQNVTFRCDPISEHNRLYWYRQTLGQGPEFLTYFQNEAQLEKSRLLSDRFSAERPKGSFSTLEIQRTEQGDSAMYLCASSLEPGQGHRKETQYFGPGTRLLVL.